This T cell receptor (beta chain) was observed in a study of blood T cells in healthy people across ages. Sample-barcoded 5' priming and a J-beta primer mix drove a second PCR of roughly 6 to 12 cycles. Every cDNA molecule bore a tag from a template-switch adaptor containing 12 random nucleotides. The study obtained at least 2.5 million CDR3-containing paired-end reads from every sample. TCRdb passed the 5' RACE reads through MiXCR, listing each CDR3 protein once. The sample gives fewer than 2 million distinct CDR3 sequences, 39% of which show up once; more than 20% is in the top ten. V was pared by 2 bases and J by 1 base, with 6 bases of the junction left unmatched. The CDR3 length is 16 residues. The germline CDR1 and CDR2 sequences are MNHNY and SVGAGI (reference sequence).

Sequencing was carried out using blood. The rearrangement links TRBV6-6 to TRBJ2-5, with 8 bases aligning to TRBD1. The sequence was obtained from a human donor in good health. CDR3 coding DNA: TGTGCCAGCAGTTACACGGGACAGGAGACCCAAGAGACCCAGTACTTC. Translation: CASSYTGQETQETQYF.